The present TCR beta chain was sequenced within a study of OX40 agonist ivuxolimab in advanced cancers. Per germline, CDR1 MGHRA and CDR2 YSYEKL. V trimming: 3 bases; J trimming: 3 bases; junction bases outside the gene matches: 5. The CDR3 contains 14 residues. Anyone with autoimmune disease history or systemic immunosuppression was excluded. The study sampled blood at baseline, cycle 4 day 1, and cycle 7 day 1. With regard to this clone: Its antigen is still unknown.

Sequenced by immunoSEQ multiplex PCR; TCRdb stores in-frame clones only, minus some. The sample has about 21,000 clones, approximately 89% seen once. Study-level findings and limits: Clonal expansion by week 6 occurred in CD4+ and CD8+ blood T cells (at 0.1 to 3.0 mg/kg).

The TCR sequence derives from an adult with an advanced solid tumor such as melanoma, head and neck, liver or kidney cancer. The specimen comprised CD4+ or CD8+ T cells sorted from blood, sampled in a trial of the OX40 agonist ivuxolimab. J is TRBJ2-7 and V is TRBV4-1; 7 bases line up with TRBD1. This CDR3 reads CASSHGTAGYEQYF. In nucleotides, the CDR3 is TGCGCCAGCAGCCACGGGACAGCTGGCTACGAGCAGTACTTC.